These 28 T cell receptor beta chains were all obtained from the same sample, sequenced in a study of blood T cell repertoires in COVID-19. TCRdb's copy holds only in-frame clones and misses some; the assay was immunoSEQ multiplex PCR. The data hold about 270,000 clones, with 75% to 90% observed a single time. The sequencing input was PBMCs or T cells enriched from blood (not recorded which). The origin of the receptors is a woman between 18 and 29 years old who had recovered from COVID-19.

The chain carries TRBV7-8 and TRBJ1-6, with TRBD1 as a possible D gene (5 bases). Germline V gene data show CDR1 as SGHVS and CDR2 as FQNEAQ. Trimming shortened V by 1 base and J by 7 bases, and 8 bases separated the two germline ends. This CDR3 comprises 14 residues. CDR3 protein: CASSLGQRNSPLHF. CDR3 DNA sequence: TGTGCCAGCAGCTTAGGACAGCGCAATTCACCCCTCCACTTT.

This rearrangement joins TRBV5-1 to TRBJ2-2, with no clear D. CDR1 is SGHRS and CDR2 is YFSETQ in the germline V gene. Trimming took 0 bases from V and 1 from J, leaving 10 bases between them. This CDR3 is built from 16 residues. The chain's CDR3 is CASSLAQVLNTGELFF. For the CDR3, the DNA is TGCGCCAGCAGCTTGGCTCAGGTCCTGAACACCGGGGAGCTGTTTTTT.

The chain's CDR3 is CASLTSPGQSTDTQYF. In DNA form, the CDR3 reads TGTGCCAGCCTCACGAGTCCGGGACAGTCGACAGATACGCAGTATTTT. The chain joins TRBV7-9 to TRBJ2-3; 7 bases line up with TRBD1. After removal of 8 bases from V and 3 bases from J, the junction contained 14 bases not matched to a gene. Germline V gene sequence: CDR1 SEHNR, CDR2 FQNEAQ (reference sequence). CDR3 length equals 16 residues.

This rearrangement joins TRBV3-1 (or the pseudogene TRBV3-2) to TRBJ1-6; 7 positions agree with TRBD1. Germline CDR1 reads LGHDT; CDR2 reads YNNKEL (reference sequence). The CDR3 runs to 14 residues. The junction had 7 bases not matched to a gene; V was cut back by 4 bases and J by 10 bases. The CDR3 reads CASSPIEGASPLHF. The DNA of the CDR3 is TGTGCCAGCAGCCCCATCGAGGGGGCCTCACCCCTCCACTTT.

The genes are TRBV11-2 and TRBJ1-5; D possibly corresponds to TRBD1 (6 bases). Germline assignment: CDR1 SGHAT and CDR2 FQNNGV. Trimming left V 3 bases short and J 3 bases short, with 9 bases between. This CDR3 comprises 14 residues. CDR3 in amino acids: CASSFAGDNQPQHF. The CDR3 region has the DNA TGTGCCAGCAGCTTCGCAGGGGACAATCAGCCCCAGCATTTT.

This rearrangement joins TRBV13 to TRBJ2-7; TRBD2 agrees at 7 bases. V lost 5 bases to trimming and J lost 1 base; unmatched junction nucleotides: 11. Germline V CDR1 and CDR2: PRHDT, FYEKMQ (reference sequence). The CDR3 extends over 16 amino acids. CDR3 DNA sequence: TGTGCCAGCAGCCCCGGAGGGGCGGGGGTGTCCTACGAGCAGTACTTC. This gives the protein CASSPGGAGVSYEQYF.

Here the CDR3 reads CASSYLQPVYGYTF. As DNA, the CDR3 is TGTGCCAGCAGTTACTTACAGCCCGTCTATGGCTACACCTTC. The V call is TRBV6-5, the J call TRBJ1-2; D unclear. CDR1 and CDR2 from the germline V gene are MNHEY and SVGAGI. The CDR3 loop spans 14 amino acids. V was pared by 1 base and J by 4 bases, with 10 bases between.

This chain connects TRBV19 to TRBJ2-2; D is uncertain. Trimming shortened V by 8 bases and J by 2 bases, and 9 bases separated the two germline ends. The CDR3 totals 13 residues. Per germline, CDR1 LNHDA and CDR2 SQIVND (reference sequence). For the CDR3, the DNA is TGTGCCAGTTTTGCCACAAACACCGGGGAGCTGTTTTTT. Translated, it gives CASFATNTGELFF. The variable domain in full, completed from reference TRBV19 and TRBJ2-2, reads DGGITQSPKYLFRKEGQNVTLSCEQNLNHDAMYWYRQDPGQGLRLIYYSQIVNDFQKGDIAEGYSVSREKKESFPLTVTSAQKNPTAFYLCASFATNTGELFFGEGSRLTVL.

The chain uses TRBV28 and TRBJ2-1, with TRBD2 matching over 12 bases. Germline V gives CDR1 MDHEN, CDR2 SYDVKM. The junction had 6 bases not matched to a gene; V was cut back by 6 bases and J by 6 bases. The length of the CDR3 is 15 residues. The CDR3: CASSQTSGGTNEQFF. CDR3 in DNA: TGTGCCAGCAGCCAGACTAGCGGGGGTACCAATGAGCAGTTCTTC. The full variable domain, in which reference TRBV28 and TRBJ2-1 provide the parts outside the CDR3, is DVKVTQSSRYLVKRTGEKVFLECVQDMDHENMFWYRQDPGLGLRLIYFSYDVKMKEKGDIPEGYSVSREKKERFSLILESASTNQTSMYLCASSQTSGGTNEQFFGPGTRLTVL.

J is TRBJ2-7 and V is TRBV21-1; the table's D call, TRBD2, was not checked against the DNA. TRBV21-1 is a pseudogene. The CDR3 extends over 15 amino acids. CDR3 in DNA: TGTGCCAGCAGCGGGATTGGGACTGCAGCCTACGAGCAGTACTTC. Translating gives CASSGIGTAAYEQYF.

The gene calls are TRBV2 and TRBJ1-4, with D possibly being TRBD1 (5 bases). CDR3 length: 16 residues. V gave up 9 bases and J gave up 6 bases, with 23 bases separating them. Germline V gene data show CDR1 as SNHLY and CDR2 as FYNNEI. CDR3 nucleotide sequence: TGTGCCAGTGATAGCCCCCGAATTGGGGCGTATGAAAAACTGTTTTTT. It codes for CASDSPRIGAYEKLFF.

The CDR3 spells CASSRGPGTGTNTEAFF. The CDR3 DNA is TGTGCCAGCAGCCGAGGACCCGGGACAGGGACGAACACTGAAGCTTTCTTT. The rearrangement links TRBV5-4 to TRBJ1-1; 9 bases map to TRBD1. The ends lost 4 bases at V and 1 base at J; junction bases unmatched: 11. The CDR3 runs 17 residues. Germline V lookup: CDR1 SGHNT, CDR2 YYREEE (reference sequence). Full variable domain (missing parts from reference TRBV5-4 and TRBJ1-1): ETGVTQSPTHLIKTRGQQVTLRCSSQSGHNTVSWYQQALGQGPQFIFQYYREEENGRGNFPPRFSGLQFPNYSSELNVNALELDDSALYLCASSRGPGTGTNTEAFFGQGTRLTVV.

The rearrangement joins TRBV12-5 to TRBJ2-1, with 8 bases fitting TRBD2. The CDR3 length is 17 residues. J lost 5 bases, V lost 0 bases, and 9 bases had no gene match. The germline V gene encodes CDR1 LGHNT and CDR2 FRNRAP. In DNA form, the CDR3 reads TGTGCTAGTGGTTTGGTAGAGCGGGGGCCTTATAACAATGAGCAGTTCTTC. This translates into CASGLVERGPYNNEQFF.

Worth noting for this clone: One junction end disagrees with the germline gene, perhaps due to a read error. The CDR3 reads CASSLGGLPEETQYF. CDR3 nucleotides: TGTGCTAGCAGCTTAGGGGGACTCCCAGAAGAGACCCAGTACTTC. The chain employs TRBV7-7 and TRBJ2-5; D tentatively fits TRBD1 or TRBD2 (6 bases each). Germline lookup yields CDR1 SSHAT and CDR2 FNYEAQ (reference sequence). This CDR3 is built from 15 residues.

This clone was picked up one time. The V gene is TRBV27, the J gene TRBJ2-7, with D perhaps TRBD2 (6 bases). Germline CDR1 MNHEY, CDR2 SMNVEV (reference sequence). This CDR3 contains 14 residues. Trimming removed 8 bases from V and 0 bases from J, with 14 bases in between. The CDR3 sequence: CASWSTDYSYEQYF. In nucleotides, the CDR3 is TGTGCCAGCTGGTCAACGGACTACTCCTACGAGCAGTACTTC.

This clone was recorded once. This chain links TRBV5-1 with TRBJ2-7; D is perhaps TRBD1 (6 bases). The CDR3 runs to 13 residues. With 2 bases removed from V and 2 bases from J, the gap between germline ends came to 8 bases. CDR1 is SGHRS and CDR2 is YFSETQ in the germline V gene. CDR3 region: CASSFGQTYEQYF. The CDR3 nucleotides are TGCGCCAGCAGCTTCGGACAGACCTACGAGCAGTACTTC.

This clone came up a few times. The chain carries TRBV7-9 and TRBJ1-5, with 10 bases matching TRBD1. The CDR3 length is 17 residues. J lost 0 bases, V lost 5 bases, and 7 bases had no gene match. CDR1 is SEHNR, CDR2 FQNEAQ, per germline (reference sequence). Here the CDR3 DNA reads TGTGCCAGCAGCGCCGGGACAGGGGTCGTTAGCAATCAGCCCCAGCATTTT. Its protein is CASSAGTGVVSNQPQHF.

The chain has TRBV14 and TRBJ1-2; D unresolved. The CDR3 totals 15 residues. V dropped 0 bases and J dropped 6 bases, with 14 bases sitting between them. CDR1 and CDR2 (germline): SGHDN, FVKESK. The CDR3 region is CASSQDLGRVNGYTF. CDR3 bases: TGTGCCAGCAGCCAAGACCTGGGGAGAGTCAATGGCTACACCTTC. The variable domain in full, completed from reference TRBV14 and TRBJ1-2, reads EAGVTQFPSHSVIEKGQTVTLRCDPISGHDNLYWYRRVMGKEIKFLLHFVKESKQDESGMPNNRFLAERTGGTYSTLKVQPAELEDSGVYFCASSQDLGRVNGYTFGSGTRLTVV.

The V call is TRBV5-1, the J call TRBJ2-1, with 9 bases matching TRBD2. The CDR3 has 16 amino acids. J lost 4 bases, V lost 1 base, and 6 bases had no gene match. In germline, CDR1 is SGHRS, CDR2 YFSETQ. CDR3 loop: CASSLTAGGLYNEQFF. CDR3 nucleotide sequence: TGCGCCAGCAGCTTGACAGCGGGGGGACTTTACAATGAGCAGTTCTTC.

The chain carries TRBV4-1 and TRBJ1-1, with D maybe TRBD1 (6 bases). With 0 bases removed from V and 3 bases from J, the gap between germline ends came to 11 bases. The length of the CDR3 is 15 residues. CDR1 and CDR2 from the germline V gene are MGHRA and YSYEKL. For the CDR3, the DNA is TGCGCCAGCAGCCAAGAGGCAGGGGAGTACACTGAAGCTTTCTTT. Protein product: CASSQEAGEYTEAFF.

The chain carries TRBV4-1 and TRBJ1-2; D unclear. With 0 bases removed from V and 4 bases from J, the gap between germline ends came to 15 bases. CDR1 is MGHRA and CDR2 is YSYEKL in the germline V gene. This CDR3 has 16 amino acids. The CDR3 bases are TGCGCCAGCAGCCAAGATGGGAGCCTGGGTGTCTATGGCTACACCTTC. It encodes CASSQDGSLGVYGYTF.

The V gene is TRBV2, the J gene TRBJ1-5; D gene unclear. The CDR3 has 15 residues. V lost 4 bases and J lost 0, with 10 bases in between. CDR1 and CDR2 (germline): SNHLY, FYNNEI. CDR3 bases: TGTGCCAGCAGTGCCGGGATGTATAGCAATCAGCCCCAGCATTTT. This sequence encodes CASSAGMYSNQPQHF.

V usage is TRBV11-2 and J usage is TRBJ1-1; 8 nucleotides match TRBD1. The CDR3 is made up of 15 amino acids. Germline V lookup: CDR1 SGHAT, CDR2 FQNNGV. The junction had 6 bases not matched to a gene; V was cut back by 1 base and J by 5 bases. CDR3 DNA sequence: TGTGCCAGCAGCTTAGCGTCAGGGGGCAGGACTGAAGCTTTCTTT. The encoded protein is CASSLASGGRTEAFF.

The rearrangement uses TRBV4-1 and TRBJ1-4; a weak D match, TRBD1 (6 bases). Germline V gene lookup returns CDR1 MGHRA and CDR2 YSYEKL. The CDR3 covers 17 residues. Trimming cost V 3 bases and J 3 bases, with 17 bases left between them. CDR3: CASSHAVKTGSNEKLFF. CDR3 bases: TGCGCCAGCAGCCATGCGGTTAAGACAGGCTCTAATGAAAAACTGTTTTTT.

The V and J genes are TRBV9 and TRBJ1-6; weak D call: TRBD1 (5 bases). This CDR3 contains 14 residues. CDR1 is SGDLS and CDR2 is YYNGEE in the germline V gene. The V gene lost 0 bases and the J gene lost 9 bases, with 10 bases spanning the gap. CDR3 coding DNA: TGTGCCAGCAGCGTAGAATCTAGGGGTTCACCCCTCCACTTT. Protein sequence: CASSVESRGSPLHF.

The chain is built from TRBV9 and TRBJ2-5; no definite D call. This CDR3 has 14 residues. Germline V lookup: CDR1 SGDLS, CDR2 YYNGEE. The germline V and J ends were trimmed by 2 bases and 2 bases, with 10 bases remaining between them. In DNA form, the CDR3 reads TGTGCCAGCAGCGTGGGCATCAAACAAGAGACCCAGTACTTC. This codes for CASSVGIKQETQYF.

The chain combines TRBV5-1 with TRBJ1-2; 7 bases are a match to TRBD1. The germline V gene encodes CDR1 SGHRS and CDR2 YFSETQ. V shed 4 bases and J 4 bases; nucleotides not matched to a gene: 10. This CDR3 has 15 amino acids. CDR3: CASSREGQTSYGYTF. CDR3 nucleotide sequence: TGCGCCAGCAGCAGAGAGGGACAGACGAGCTATGGCTACACCTTC.

This clone was counted only a few times. The gene calls are TRBV5-1 and TRBJ2-2; 8 bases are shared with TRBD2. Germline CDR1 SGHRS, CDR2 YFSETQ. The CDR3 runs to 17 residues. Trimming at V came to 0 bases and at J to 3 bases, leaving 7 bases not matched to a gene. CDR3 in DNA: TGCGCCAGCAGCTTGGGGCTCGGAGCGGGGGACACCGGGGAGCTGTTTTTT. It encodes CASSLGLGAGDTGELFF.